This T cell receptor beta chain was obtained from a study of cytomegalovirus exposure and HLA in healthy donors. Overall study: When fewer than 400 donors were genotyped, about 80% of them were found to fall in the Caucasian-associated ancestry cluster.

In the case of this clone: Its antigen remains unknown.

It was with 60 Vbeta and 13 Jbeta primers that the PCR ran. TCRdb's copy holds only in-frame clones and misses some; the assay was immunoSEQ multiplex PCR. The sample has 200,000 or so clones; 82% are singletons. The study, taken as a whole, reports: Data from an earlier analysis indicated that most TCR beta V segments were productive either about 90% or about 30% of the time.

V shed 0 bases, J shed 8 bases, and the junction held 6 bases outside the gene matches. Looked up from germline, CDR1 is MNHNY and CDR2 is SVGAGI (reference sequence). The CDR3 has 15 residues. The sample comprised PBMCs. The sequence was collected from a woman aged 50 to 60 in good health and CMV-seropositive. This rearrangement joins TRBV6-6 to TRBJ1-4; 7 bases are a match to TRBD1. CDR3 nucleotides: TGTGCCAGCAGTTACTCGAGAGGGGGCAACGAAAAACTGTTTTTT. It encodes CASSYSRGGNEKLFF.